Listed below are T cell receptor beta chains from one sample, sequenced in a study of Ad26.COV2.S vaccination and SARS-CoV-2 variants. The table came from immunoSEQ multiplex PCR; TCRdb's copy has only in-frame clones and leaves some out. The repertoire holds roughly 250,000 clones, around nine tenths seen once, with less than 3% in the top ten. Source: peripheral blood, taken in a trial of Ad26.COV2.S vaccine versus placebo. These receptors all come from a person between 18 and 65 years old who received the Ad26.COV2.S COVID-19 vaccine or a placebo. CDR3s include the opening cysteine and the closing phenylalanine or tryptophan. D genes are given only for firm matches. Size is omitted from some rows. Given values are once, few, many or a class for expanded clones.

>NA|12|TRBJ1-2|TRBV6-5|NA
CASTNGQGGYTF
TGTGCCAGCACTAACGGGCAGGGAGGCTACACCTTC
>NA|15|TRBJ1-2|TRBV5-6|TRBD1
CASSIAGTGSYGYTF
TGTGCCAGCAGCATAGCCGGGACAGGGAGCTATGGCTACACCTTC
>NA|12|TRBJ2-5|TRBV6-2/TRBV6-3|NA
CASSYEWETQYF
TGTGCCAGCAGTTACGAGTGGGAGACCCAGTACTTC
>NA|14|TRBJ2-3|TRBV5-4|NA
CASSWPGPGDTQYF
TGTGCCAGCAGCTGGCCGGGCCCTGGGGATACGCAGTATTTT
>NA|18|TRBJ1-6|TRBV25-1|NA
CASSDSPHRGGKNSPLHF
TGTGCCAGCAGTGACAGCCCGCATAGGGGGGGTAAGAATTCACCCCTCCACTTT
>NA|15|TRBJ1-1|TRBV5-1|NA
CASSSRQNMNTEAFF
TGCGCCAGCAGCTCTCGACAGAACATGAACACTGAAGCTTTCTTT
>NA|14|TRBJ1-1|TRBV5-1|TRBD1
CASSFGQAGREAFF
TGCGCCAGCAGCTTCGGACAGGCGGGGCGGGAAGCTTTCTTT
>NA|14|TRBJ2-3|TRBV7-9|NA
CASSFSSETDTQYF
TGTGCCAGCAGCTTTTCGAGCGAGACAGATACGCAGTATTTT
>once|16|TRBJ2-1|TRBV5-5|TRBD2
CASSGGLAGNYNEQFF
TGTGCCAGCAGCGGGGGACTAGCGGGGAACTACAATGAGCAGTTCTTC
>NA|15|TRBJ2-2|TRBV19|TRBD1
CASSPYRGLTGELFF
TGTGCCAGTAGTCCATACAGGGGGCTCACCGGGGAGCTGTTTTTT
>NA|12|TRBJ2-7|TRBV5-4|NA
CASRAGRNEQYF
TGTGCCAGCAGAGCAGGGAGGAACGAGCAGTACTTC
>NA|18|TRBJ2-1|TRBV4-2|TRBD2
CASSQVLNPGTTFNEQFF
TGTGCCAGCAGCCAAGTTCTCAATCCCGGGACTACCTTCAATGAGCAGTTCTTC
>NA|18|TRBJ2-3|TRBV24-1|NA
CATSGTPNGGEYGDTQYF
TGTGCCACCAGTGGCACTCCTAATGGAGGGGAGTACGGAGATACGCAGTATTTT
>few|14|TRBJ2-2|TRBV5-1|NA
CASSGSGFTGELFF
TGCGCCAGCAGCGGCAGCGGCTTCACCGGGGAGCTGTTTTTT
>NA|15|TRBJ2-5|TRBV30|NA
CAWSVKGRKQETQYF
TGTGCCTGGAGTGTAAAGGGAAGAAAACAGGAGACCCAGTACTTC
>NA|14|TRBJ1-5|TRBV24-1|NA
CATSGQAPNQPQHF
TGTGCCACCAGTGGGCAGGCGCCCAATCAGCCCCAGCATTTT
>NA|15|TRBJ2-5|TRBV24-1|NA
CATSDYSATQETQYF
TGTGCCACCAGTGACTACTCCGCGACCCAAGAGACCCAGTACTTC
>once|12|TRBJ2-7|TRBV6-6|NA
CASTGQSYEQYF
TGTGCCAGCACCGGGCAGAGCTACGAGCAGTACTTC
>NA|14|TRBJ1-1|TRBV3-1/TRBV3-2|TRBD1
CASSPPRGATEAFF
TGTGCCAGCAGCCCCCCCAGGGGGGCTACTGAAGCTTTCTTT
>NA|14|TRBJ1-6|TRBV14|NA
CASSQLTVNSPLHF
TGTGCCAGCAGCCAATTGACAGTTAATTCACCCCTCCACTTT
>NA|17|TRBJ2-1|TRBV4-1|NA
CASSQAVERVAYNEQFF
TGCGCCAGCAGCCAGGCCGTTGAGCGGGTAGCCTACAATGAGCAGTTCTTC
>NA|14|TRBJ1-2|TRBV6-6|NA
CASSLAPGTPLGPF
TGTGCCAGCAGTTTAGCTCCCGGGACCCCGCTTGGACCCTTC
>NA|14|TRBJ1-1|TRBV7-8|NA
CASSLARPTIEAFF
TGTGCCAGCAGCTTAGCGCGACCGACGATTGAAGCTTTCTTT
>NA|14|TRBJ2-3|TRBV18|NA
CASSPYMAADTQYF
TGTGCCAGCTCACCCTACATGGCCGCAGATACGCAGTATTTT
>NA|15|TRBJ2-3|TRBV29-1|TRBD1
CSVEGGLDRADTQYF
TGCAGCGTTGAAGGGGGGTTGGACAGGGCAGATACGCAGTATTTT
>NA|11|TRBJ2-7|TRBV2|NA
CASSELGEQYF
TGTGCCAGCAGTGAACTCGGAGAGCAGTACTTC
>NA|14|TRBJ1-2|TRBV19|NA
CASSIPTGRYGYTF
TGTGCCAGTAGTATACCGACAGGACGCTATGGCTACACCTTC
>NA|15|TRBJ2-1|TRBV7-9|NA
CASSHWSPGNNEQFF
TGTGCCAGCAGCCACTGGTCCCCAGGGAACAATGAGCAGTTCTTC
>NA|16|TRBJ1-4|TRBV24-1|NA
CATTNTPCGGNEKLFF
TGTGCCACCACGAACACCCCTTGTGGAGGGAATGAAAAACTGTTTTTT
>NA|15|TRBJ2-2|TRBV5-4|TRBD1
CASSSGQGKGGELFF
TGTGCCAGCAGCTCGGGACAGGGAAAGGGCGGGGAGCTGTTTTTT
>NA|13|TRBJ2-7|TRBV10-3|NA
CAISGTANNEQYF
TGTGCCATCAGTGGGACAGCCAATAACGAGCAGTACTTC
>NA|16|TRBJ2-5|TRBV6-2/TRBV6-3|TRBD2
CASSYSAGGLGETQYF
TGTGCCAGCAGTTACTCTGCGGGGGGGCTTGGAGAGACCCAGTACTTC
>NA|15|TRBJ2-3|TRBV5-1|TRBD1
CASSQGTVYTDTQYF
TGCGCCAGCAGCCAAGGGACAGTCTATACAGATACGCAGTATTTT
>NA|14|TRBJ2-5|TRBV25-1|NA
CASSPTALQETQYF
TGTGCCAGCAGCCCGACAGCACTCCAAGAGACCCAGTACTTC
>NA|15|TRBJ2-5|TRBV4-3|NA
CASSQDPTGKETQYF
TGCGCCAGCAGCCAAGATCCAACAGGGAAAGAGACCCAGTACTTC
>NA|15|TRBJ2-7|TRBV27|NA
CASSPLGGVIYEQYF
TGTGCCAGCAGTCCTTTGGGGGGTGTGATCTACGAGCAGTACTTC
>once|15|TRBJ2-5|TRBV9|TRBD1
CASSARQGTSETQYF
TGTGCCAGCAGCGCCAGACAGGGTACCTCAGAGACCCAGTACTTC
>NA|13|TRBJ2-7|TRBV25-1|NA
CASSKMDSYEQYF
TGTGCCAGCAGCAAAATGGACAGCTACGAGCAGTACTTC
>NA|14|TRBJ2-7|TRBV19|NA
CASSIFPGVHEQYF
TGTGCCAGTAGTATATTCCCGGGGGTCCACGAGCAGTACTTC
>NA|13|TRBJ1-4|TRBV6-5|NA
CASSRQINEKLFF
TGTGCCAGCAGTCGACAAATTAATGAAAAACTGTTTTTT
>NA|14|TRBJ2-1|TRBV27|TRBD2
CASVSGGAHNEQFF
TGTGCCAGCGTTAGCGGGGGGGCCCACAATGAGCAGTTCTTC
>NA|15|TRBJ2-5|TRBV9|NA
CASSGRTALQETQYF
TGTGCCAGCAGCGGCCGGACAGCCCTTCAAGAGACCCAGTACTTC
>NA|13|TRBJ2-5|TRBV9|NA
CASSVARGETQYF
TGTGCCAGCAGCGTAGCTCGGGGGGAGACCCAGTACTTC
>NA|14|TRBJ1-1|TRBV14|NA
CASSQGQFNTEAFF
TGTGCCAGCAGCCAAGGACAGTTTAACACTGAAGCTTTCTTT
>once|14|TRBJ2-5|TRBV5-4|NA
CASCRDRSQETQYF
TGTGCCAGCTGTCGGGACCGATCTCAAGAGACCCAGTACTTC
>NA|13|TRBJ1-1|TRBV6-2/TRBV6-3|NA
CASSLDRRAEAFF
TGTGCCAGCAGCCTTGACAGGCGGGCTGAAGCTTTCTTT
>NA|13|TRBJ2-2|TRBV30|NA
CAWKAGAAGELFF
TGTGCCTGGAAGGCGGGGGCGGCCGGGGAGCTGTTTTTT
>NA|15|TRBJ1-1|TRBV3-1/TRBV3-2|NA
CASSSPGLVNTEAFF
TGTGCCAGCAGCTCTCCGGGACTGGTGAACACTGAAGCTTTCTTT
>NA|14|TRBJ1-1|TRBV28|NA
CASSLGGLRTEAFF
TGTGCCAGCAGTTTAGGAGGGCTTAGGACTGAAGCTTTCTTT
>once|15|TRBJ2-3|TRBV2|TRBD2
CASRMGGPPTDTQYF
TGTGCCAGCCGTATGGGAGGGCCACCGACAGATACGCAGTATTTT
>NA|18|TRBJ2-6|TRBV11-2|TRBD1
CASSRRTGDGSGANVLTF
TGTGCCAGCAGCCGCCGGACAGGGGACGGCTCTGGGGCCAACGTCCTGACTTTC
>NA|14|TRBJ1-2|TRBV5-1|TRBD1
CASSLEGQGDGYTF
TGCGCCAGCAGCTTGGAAGGACAGGGTGATGGCTACACCTTC
>NA|15|TRBJ1-4|TRBV9|NA
CASSPSGTLNEKLFF
TGTGCCAGCAGCCCTTCAGGGACCCTTAATGAAAAACTGTTTTTT
>NA|15|TRBJ2-5|TRBV5-1|TRBD1
CASSLAGTVQETQYF
TGCGCCAGCAGCTTGGCAGGGACAGTGCAAGAGACCCAGTACTTC
>few|16|TRBJ1-5|TRBV15|TRBD1
CATSSRTGVGNQPQHF
TGTGCCACCAGCAGCCGGACAGGGGTCGGCAATCAGCCCCAGCATTTT